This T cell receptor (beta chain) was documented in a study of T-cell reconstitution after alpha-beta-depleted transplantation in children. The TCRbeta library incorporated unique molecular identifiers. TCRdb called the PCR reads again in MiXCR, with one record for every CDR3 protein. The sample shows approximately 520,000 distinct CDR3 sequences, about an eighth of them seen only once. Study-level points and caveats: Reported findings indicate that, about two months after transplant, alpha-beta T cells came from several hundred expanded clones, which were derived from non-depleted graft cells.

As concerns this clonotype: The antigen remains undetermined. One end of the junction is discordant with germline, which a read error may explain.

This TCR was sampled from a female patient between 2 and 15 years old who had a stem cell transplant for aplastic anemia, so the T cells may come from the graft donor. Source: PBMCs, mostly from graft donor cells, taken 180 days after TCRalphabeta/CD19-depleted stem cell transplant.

CDR3 region: CASSLLGDNDQFF. The CDR3 region has the DNA TGTGCCAGCAGCTTGCTCGGGGACAATGACCAGTTCTTC. This sequence joins TRBV7-9 and TRBJ2-1; maybe TRBD1 (6 bases). This CDR3 spans 13 amino acids. Germline V CDR1 and CDR2: SEHNR, FQNEAQ (reference sequence).